This T cell receptor beta chain was found in a study of cytomegalovirus exposure and HLA in healthy donors. Study-wide points: Both high specificity and high sensitivity reportedly marked the classifier's diagnosis of cytomegalovirus status. What a later analysis showed was that several of the most significant clusters appeared linked to common viral pathogens. The study recorded 164 TCR beta chains that were cytomegalovirus-associated.

PCR used 60 Vbeta primers and 13 Jbeta primers. Assay used: immunoSEQ multiplex PCR; TCRdb lists only in-frame clones, some missing. This sample has 130,000 to 150,000 clones, with about 64% found just once. With respect to this clone: What it recognizes is unknown.

The CDR3 spans 14 residues. The V gene end was trimmed by 8 bases and the J gene end by 6 bases; junction bases not matched to a gene: 6. The germline CDR1 and CDR2 sequences are MNHEY and SVGAGI. This sequence originates from a woman aged 25 to 39 in good health and CMV-seropositive. Sequencing was done on a sample of PBMCs. The genes are TRBV6-5 and TRBJ2-2; 10 bases agree with TRBD2. The CDR3 spells CASCRSGGAGELFF. CDR3 in DNA: TGTGCCAGCTGTAGGAGCGGGGGGGCCGGGGAGCTGTTTTTT.